The rows below give T cell receptor beta chains drawn from one sample of a study of regulatory T cells in long-lasting Graves disease. In TCRdb, the multiplex PCR reads were re-called with MiXCR into one record per CDR3 protein. The sample shows about 660,000 distinct CDR3 sequences, about 32% of them seen only once. Sample: peripheral blood mononuclear cells (PBMCs), taken when the disease was refractory, from a patient treated with antithyroid drugs. All receptors derive from a female donor with Graves disease. CDR3s include the opening cysteine and the closing phenylalanine or tryptophan. A D gene is named only where the DNA matches it firmly. Size is stated for part of the rows, as once, few or many counts, or as a class when the clone is expanded.

cdr3_length: 13; d_call: -; j_call: TRBJ2-5; v_call: TRBV15; clone_size: few; cdr3_nt: TGTGCCACCAGCAGAGATCTTGTGGAGACCCAGTACTTC; cdr3_aa: CATSRDLVETQYF
cdr3_length: 15; d_call: TRBD1; j_call: TRBJ1-1; v_call: TRBV12-3/TRBV12-4; clone_size: many; cdr3_nt: TGTGCCAGCAGTGCCACAGGGGCCCGAAACACTGAAGCTTTCTTT; cdr3_aa: CASSATGARNTEAFF
cdr3_length: 13; d_call: -; j_call: TRBJ1-1; v_call: TRBV6-2/TRBV6-3; clone_size: -; cdr3_nt: TGTGCCAGCAGTCCCGAACAATACAGGGTTGCTTTCTTT; cdr3_aa: CASSPEQYRVAFF
cdr3_length: 14; d_call: TRBD1; j_call: TRBJ2-3; v_call: TRBV20-1; clone_size: -; cdr3_nt: TGCAGTGCTAGGGGACAGGGGAACACAGATACGCAGTATTTT; cdr3_aa: CSARGQGNTDTQYF
cdr3_length: 13; d_call: -; j_call: TRBJ1-5; v_call: TRBV20-1; clone_size: few; cdr3_nt: TGCAGTGCTAGCTCGGGGTCAAATCAGCCCCAGCATTTT; cdr3_aa: CSASSGSNQPQHF
cdr3_length: 14; d_call: -; j_call: TRBJ1-2; v_call: TRBV20-1; clone_size: -; cdr3_nt: TGCAGTGCTAGGCCAACCGGGGGGGACTATGGCTACACCTTC; cdr3_aa: CSARPTGGDYGYTF
cdr3_length: 13; d_call: -; j_call: TRBJ2-2; v_call: TRBV29-1; clone_size: -; cdr3_nt: TGCAGCGAACTAGAGGCGAACACCGGGGAGCTGTTTTTT; cdr3_aa: CSELEANTGELFF
cdr3_length: 15; d_call: -; j_call: TRBJ1-1; v_call: TRBV12-5; clone_size: once; cdr3_nt: TGTGCTAGTGGTTTGTCCACACAGAGGAACACTGAAGCTTTCTTT; cdr3_aa: CASGLSTQRNTEAFF
cdr3_length: 15; d_call: -; j_call: TRBJ1-5; v_call: TRBV19; clone_size: few; cdr3_nt: TGTGCCAGTAGTATCGTTCAGGGCGGCAATCAGCCCCAGCATTTT; cdr3_aa: CASSIVQGGNQPQHF
cdr3_length: 13; d_call: -; j_call: TRBJ1-1; v_call: TRBV5-6; clone_size: -; cdr3_nt: TGTGCCAGCAGCTGGTCAGGGGTCACTGAAGCTTTCTTT; cdr3_aa: CASSWSGVTEAFF
cdr3_length: 15; d_call: -; j_call: TRBJ1-5; v_call: TRBV12-3/TRBV12-4; clone_size: few; cdr3_nt: TGTGCCAGCAGCCGTCAGGGGCCGTCGAATCAGCCCCAGCATTTT; cdr3_aa: CASSRQGPSNQPQHF
cdr3_length: 15; d_call: -; j_call: TRBJ1-5; v_call: TRBV28; clone_size: -; cdr3_nt: TGTGCCAGCAGTAGCCCCACGGTTGGCAATCAGCCCCAGCATTTT; cdr3_aa: CASSSPTVGNQPQHF
cdr3_length: 13; d_call: TRBD2; j_call: TRBJ2-4; v_call: TRBV6-1; clone_size: -; cdr3_nt: TGTGCCACGGCGGGAGTAGCCAAAAACATTCAGTACTTC; cdr3_aa: CATAGVAKNIQYF
cdr3_length: 16; d_call: TRBD1; j_call: TRBJ1-5; v_call: TRBV20-1; clone_size: -; cdr3_nt: TGCAGTGCTAGAGCCCGGGACAGGACTAGCAATCAGCCCCAGCATTTT; cdr3_aa: CSARARDRTSNQPQHF
cdr3_length: 16; d_call: TRBD1; j_call: TRBJ1-5; v_call: TRBV28; clone_size: -; cdr3_nt: TGTGCCAGCAGTCGGGACAGGGGCCTTAGCAATCAGCCCCAGCATTTT; cdr3_aa: CASSRDRGLSNQPQHF
cdr3_length: 13; d_call: -; j_call: TRBJ2-3; v_call: TRBV12-3/TRBV12-4; clone_size: few; cdr3_nt: TGTGCCAGCAGTGGACTGGGAACAGATACGCAGTATTTT; cdr3_aa: CASSGLGTDTQYF
cdr3_length: 15; d_call: TRBD1; j_call: TRBJ1-1; v_call: TRBV29-1; clone_size: few; cdr3_nt: TGCAGCGCTCGACAGGGGGGTCTTTCGAACACTGAAGCTTTCTTT; cdr3_aa: CSARQGGLSNTEAFF